This T cell receptor beta chain was identified in a study of beta chain features in type 1 diabetes. J was trimmed by 0 bases and V by 8 bases; bases with no gene match: 4. This CDR3 has 14 residues. The V gene's germline CDR1 is SGHAT and CDR2 FQNNGV. Every bit of the isolated RNA underwent reverse transcription, so sequencing read expressed TCRB transcripts. Sequencing was performed with immunoSEQ multiplex PCR; in TCRdb, only in-frame clones are kept and a portion is missing. The sample lists tens of thousands of clones, approximately 56% seen once, with over 2% in the top ten. The clonotype comes from a woman between 18 and 30 years old in good health. Material: Tregs from blood. The rearrangement uses TRBV11-2 and TRBJ2-3, with 8 positions matching TRBD1. The CDR3, as DNA: TGTGCCAGCCGACAGGGGACAAGCACAGATACGCAGTATTTT. Protein product: CASRQGTSTDTQYF.